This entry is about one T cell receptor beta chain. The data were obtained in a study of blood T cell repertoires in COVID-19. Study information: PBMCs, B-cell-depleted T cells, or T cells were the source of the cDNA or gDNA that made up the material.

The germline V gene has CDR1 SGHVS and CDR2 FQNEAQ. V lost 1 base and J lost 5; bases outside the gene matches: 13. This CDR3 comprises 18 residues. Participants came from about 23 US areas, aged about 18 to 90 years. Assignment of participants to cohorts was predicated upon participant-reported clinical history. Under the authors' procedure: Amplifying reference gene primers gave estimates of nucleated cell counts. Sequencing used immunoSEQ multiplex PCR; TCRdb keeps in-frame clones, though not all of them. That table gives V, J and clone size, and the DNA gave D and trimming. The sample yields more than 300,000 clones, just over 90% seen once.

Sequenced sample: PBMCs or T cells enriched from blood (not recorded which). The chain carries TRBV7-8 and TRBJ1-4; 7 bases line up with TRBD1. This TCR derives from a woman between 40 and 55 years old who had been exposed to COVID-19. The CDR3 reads CASSLDRGRGWGNEKLFF. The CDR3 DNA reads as TGTGCCAGCAGCTTAGACAGGGGAAGGGGGTGGGGGAATGAAAAACTGTTTTTT.